The T cell receptor (beta chain) under discussion was sequenced for a study of T cell responses to AZD1222 COVID-19 vaccine. Study findings and constraints: Recipients of AZD1222 seropositive at baseline numbered only 6 or 7. CD4 TCRs covered the whole spike, strongest at regions 160-218 and 743-854. Nearly half of spike-specific TCRs reportedly target variant regions that are unmutated in the B.1.351 and B.1.1.7 variants.

Germline CDR1 and CDR2: SGHKS and YYEKEE (reference sequence). This CDR3 is built from 14 residues. The V end was cut by 4 bases, the J end by 0 bases, with 10 bases between. TCRdb's table, derived via immunoSEQ multiplex PCR, lists solely in-frame clones and lacks some. The sample lists 75,000 to 100,000 clones; 65% to 90% were seen once. Remarks on this clone: What it binds is not known.

The chain has TRBV5-5 and TRBJ1-2; the D is unclear. The receptor was derived from an adult in good health. The sample in question was peripheral blood, obtained on day 0 of AZD1222 vaccination. In nucleotides, the CDR3 is TGTGCCAGCAGCAGGTTGTCGGCTAACTATGGCTACACCTTC. It codes for CASSRLSANYGYTF.